Listed here are 12 T cell receptor beta chains from one sample, sequenced in a study of T cell responses to AZD1222 COVID-19 vaccine. Profiled with immunoSEQ multiplex PCR; TCRdb holds only in-frame clones, not every one. The repertoire holds around 150,000 clones, with about 87% as singletons. The sequencing here drew on peripheral blood, taken on day 0 of MenACWY control vaccination. The receptors here all came from an adult in good health.

The V and J genes are TRBV30 and TRBJ1-1, with TRBD1 as a possible D gene (5 bases). This CDR3 is 14 amino acids long. The V gene's germline CDR1 is GTSNPN and CDR2 SVGIG (reference sequence). Trimming took 2 bases from V and 8 from J, leaving 18 bases between them. The CDR3: CAWSTQAGSSEAFF. The CDR3 DNA sequence: TGTGCCTGGAGTACACAGGCTGGTTCATCCGAAGCTTTCTTT.

The chain recombines TRBV7-2 with TRBJ2-1, with D hard to call. The germline gives CDR1 SGHTA, CDR2 FQGNSA. The V end was cut by 1 base, the J end by 7 bases, with 20 bases between. The CDR3 has 17 residues. The CDR3 bases are TGTGCCAGCAGCTTAGTTAACGTGGGCAGGATAGGGAATGAGCAGTTCTTC. Translation gives CASSLVNVGRIGNEQFF.

The rearrangement uses TRBV10-2 and TRBJ1-2, with 8 bases lining up with TRBD1. The V gene end was trimmed by 2 bases and the J gene end by 7 bases; junction bases not matched to a gene: 6. In germline, CDR1 is WSHSY, CDR2 SAAADI. CDR3 length: 14 residues. CDR3 sequence (DNA): TGCGCCAGCAGTGAGCCGGACAGGGCGTCTGGCTACACCTTC. Amino acids: CASSEPDRASGYTF.

The rearrangement links TRBV29-1 to TRBJ2-4; 7 nucleotides align to TRBD1. With 7 bases clipped from V and 6 bases from J, the junction kept 6 bases outside the gene matches. The CDR3 runs 12 residues. CDR1 is SQVTM, CDR2 ANQGSEA, per germline. CDR3 protein: CSARDSINIQYF. The CDR3 DNA is TGCAGCGCCCGGGACAGTATAAACATTCAGTACTTC.

This clone turned up a few times. The V gene is TRBV6-5, the J gene TRBJ1-2, with D maybe TRBD1 (5 bases). The CDR3 covers 13 residues. Germline V gene lookup returns CDR1 MNHEY and CDR2 SVGAGI. Trimming took off 3 bases at V and 7 bases at J, with 12 bases between the two ends. The CDR3 DNA follows: TGTGCCAGCAGTTATGGGGCCCGTAGTGGCTACACCTTC. Translated, it gives CASSYGARSGYTF.

A remark on this clone: The germline gene is not matched at one end of the junction; a read error may be the cause. The rearrangement links TRBV7-7 to TRBJ2-3; 11 bases are a match to TRBD2. This CDR3 is 15 amino acids long. Germline V lookup: CDR1 SSHAT, CDR2 FNYEAQ (reference sequence). The CDR3 protein is CASSPSGGITDTQYF. The DNA of the CDR3 is TGTGCTAGCAGCCCTAGCGGGGGGATCACAGATACGCAGTATTTT.

This chain uses TRBV3-1 (or the pseudogene TRBV3-2) with TRBJ1-2, with 7 bases fitting TRBD1. J was trimmed by 6 bases and V by 3 bases; bases with no gene match: 10. The CDR3 has 15 amino acids. From germline, CDR1 is LGHDT and CDR2 YNNKEL (reference sequence). For the CDR3, the DNA is TGTGCCAGCAGCCAGAGAACCGGGACAGAGAATGGCTACACCTTC. Translation gives CASSQRTGTENGYTF.

The chain has TRBV7-3 and TRBJ2-2, with a tentative D call TRBD1 (6 bases). CDR1 and CDR2 (germline): SGHTA, FQGTGA. Trimming cost V 2 bases and J 4 bases, with 11 bases left between them. CDR3 length: 15 amino acids. The CDR3, as DNA: TGTGCCAGCAGCTTAGAGGGGGTCGCCACCGGGGAGCTGTTTTTT. Protein product: CASSLEGVATGELFF.

A few counts support this clone. The chain joins TRBV19 to TRBJ1-5; a possible D gene is TRBD1 (5 bases). Trimming shortened V by 7 bases and J by 7 bases, and 17 bases separated the two germline ends. Germline V gene sequence: CDR1 LNHDA, CDR2 SQIVND (reference sequence). The CDR3 is 14 amino acids. CDR3: CASTYAGGGQPQHF. The DNA for the CDR3 is TGTGCCAGTACGTACGCCGGGGGAGGCCAGCCCCAGCATTTT.

This chain links TRBV10-3 with TRBJ1-4; no clear D. This CDR3 is built from 13 residues. Deletions cut 7 bases from V and 5 bases from J, with 11 bases between. Germline-derived CDR1 and CDR2 are ENHRY and SYGVKD. CDR3 nucleotide sequence: TGTGCCATCACGGAACAGATAAATGAAAAACTGTTTTTT. This sequence encodes CAITEQINEKLFF.

The gene calls are TRBV30 and TRBJ1-1; TRBD1 aligns across 9 bases. Germline V gene lookup returns CDR1 GTSNPN and CDR2 SVGIG (reference sequence). With 3 bases clipped from V and 6 bases from J, the junction kept 2 bases outside the gene matches. This CDR3 has 12 amino acids. Here the CDR3 DNA reads TGTGCCTGGAGACAGGGGGCGGCTGAAGCTTTCTTT. It codes for CAWRQGAAEAFF.

J is TRBJ2-5 and V is TRBV9, with TRBD1 matching 10 bases. V was clipped by 4 bases and J by 1 base; unmatched bases: 7. Germline CDR1 and CDR2: SGDLS and YYNGEE. The CDR3 is 16 amino acids. As DNA, the CDR3 is TGTGCCAGCAGCCCCTTGGGACAGGGGCCCCAAGAGACCCAGTACTTC. Its protein product is CASSPLGQGPQETQYF.